The 17 T cell receptor beta chains below come from one sample, sequenced in a study of Graves' ophthalmopathy and Graves' hyperthyroidism. Using RNA transcripts, the TCR beta CDR3 regions were amplified. Second-round multiplex PCR came after a first-round RT-PCR that employed HTBI primers. TCRdb processed the multiplex PCR reads anew with MiXCR; each CDR3 protein has one entry. The sample lists 500,000 to 700,000 distinct CDR3 sequences, 22% occurring once. Specimen: peripheral blood. The source is a woman aged 18-29 years with stable Graves' hyperthyroidism. Some clones in this sample may be carry-over from other donors' samples.

The chain carries TRBV7-2 and TRBJ2-5; 9 bases are a match to TRBD2. This CDR3 has 15 residues. The J segment lost 5 bases and the V segment lost 5 bases, leaving 9 bases of the junction unmatched. Germline values: CDR1 SGHTA, CDR2 FQGNSA. This chain's CDR3 is CASSAGTSITETQYF. CDR3 in DNA: TGTGCCAGCAGCGCCGGGACTAGCATTACGGAGACCCAGTACTTC. Combining the CDR3 with reference TRBV7-2 and TRBJ2-5 gives the whole variable domain GAGVSQSPSNKVTEKGKDVELRCDPISGHTALYWYRQSLGQGLEFLIYFQGNSAPDKSGLPSDRFSAERTGGSVSTLTIQRTQQEDSAVYLCASSAGTSITETQYFGPGTRLLVL.

This clonotype was detected many times. The J gene is TRBJ1-2, the V gene TRBV11-2; no clear D gene. CDR3 length equals 13 residues. The V end lost 5 bases, the J end lost 5 bases, and 12 bases lay between the germline ends. CDR1 and CDR2 (germline): SGHAT, FQNNGV. CDR3 nucleotide sequence: TGTGCCAGCAGCGCGAGTGGGTCGTATGGCTACACCTTC. Amino acids: CASSASGSYGYTF.

In its sample, this clonotype was seen many times. The gene calls are TRBV27 and TRBJ2-7, with 9 bases aligning to TRBD1. Per the germline V gene, CDR1 is MNHEY and CDR2 is SMNVEV (reference sequence). The CDR3 covers 14 residues. The ends lost 9 bases at V and 0 bases at J; junction bases unmatched: 6. The CDR3 region is CASRQGESSYEQYF. DNA of the CDR3: TGTGCCAGTCGACAGGGGGAGAGCTCCTACGAGCAGTACTTC.

This clonotype was seen at least ten times. The chain joins TRBV2 to TRBJ2-2, with 7 nucleotides matching TRBD1. With 6 bases clipped from V and 2 bases from J, the junction kept 9 bases outside the gene matches. Germline CDR1 and CDR2: SNHLY and FYNNEI. CDR3 length equals 16 residues. CDR3 region: CASRGWGQLNTGELFF. The CDR3 DNA follows: TGTGCCAGCAGAGGTTGGGGACAGCTTAACACCGGGGAGCTGTTTTTT.

The chain combines TRBV11-1 with TRBJ2-7, with 9 bases lining up with TRBD2. Germline V gene data show CDR1 as SGHAT and CDR2 as FQDESV (reference sequence). V shed 4 bases and J 2 bases; nucleotides not matched to a gene: 15. The CDR3 totals 18 residues. CDR3 nucleotide sequence: TGTGCCAGCAGCTCCCCATGGGGACAAGCGGGAGGCCCCTACGAGCAGTACTTC. It is translated as CASSSPWGQAGGPYEQYF.

This clonotype was recorded at least ten times. The chain is built from TRBV20-1 and TRBJ2-7, with D possibly being TRBD1 (6 bases). The CDR3 runs 14 residues. Germline CDR1 is DFQATT and CDR2 is SNEGSKA (reference sequence). V was shortened by 1 base and J by 2 bases, with 12 bases between the two germline ends. The DNA of the CDR3 is TGCAGTGCTAGAGCCTGGGGGCTTACCTACGAGCAGTACTTC. Translated, it gives CSARAWGLTYEQYF.

This clonotype appeared many times. The genes are TRBV6-1 and TRBJ2-7, with D tentatively TRBD1 (5 bases). From germline, CDR1 is MNHNS and CDR2 SASEGT. V lost 10 bases and J 5 bases, leaving 21 bases between the germline ends. This CDR3 spans 14 amino acids. CDR3 DNA: TGTGCCACGGGTCGGTATAAGACAGTTCACGAGCAGTACTTC. This sequence encodes CATGRYKTVHEQYF.

V and J are TRBV12-3 or TRBV12-4 and TRBJ1-2; no clear D. Trimming took off 3 bases at V and 0 bases at J, with 8 bases between the two ends. The CDR3 has 14 amino acids. The CDR3 DNA reads TGTGCCAGCAGTTTCAACGTAGCTAACTATGGCTACACCTTC. Translating gives CASSFNVANYGYTF.

This clonotype was seen many times. The chain links TRBV12-3 or TRBV12-4 to TRBJ2-5; 8 bases agree with TRBD2. V gave up 3 bases and J gave up 4 bases; unmatched junction bases: 4. The CDR3 runs 14 residues. In DNA, the CDR3 is TGTGCCAGCAGTTTTAGCGGGGAGGCAGAGACCCAGTACTTC. It is translated as CASSFSGEAETQYF.

This clonotype was seen many times. The rearrangement links TRBV6-1 to TRBJ2-5; D may be TRBD1 (6 bases). Deletions cut 6 bases from V and 3 bases from J, with 14 bases between. The CDR3 consists of 14 residues. Germline loops: CDR1 MNHNS, CDR2 SASEGT. CDR3 in DNA: TGTGCCAGCAGGCAACAGGGTCTAAAAGAGACCCAGTACTTC. It translates to CASRQQGLKETQYF.

This clonotype was found many times. V and J are TRBV9 and TRBJ2-7; no clear D. CDR3 length: 14 residues. Trimming cost V 0 bases and J 2 bases, with 9 bases left between them. Looked up from germline, CDR1 is SGDLS and CDR2 is YYNGEE. In DNA form, the CDR3 reads TGTGCCAGCAGCGTAGGAATAGTTCCCTACGAGCAGTACTTC. It is translated as CASSVGIVPYEQYF.

This clonotype was observed many times. This chain connects TRBV12-3 or TRBV12-4 to TRBJ1-1, with D perhaps TRBD1 (5 bases). The CDR3 is 13 amino acids. Trimming removed 4 bases from V and 10 bases from J, with 16 bases in between. The CDR3 region is CASSSILERGAFF. As DNA, the CDR3 is TGTGCCAGCAGTTCGATCCTCGAGAGGGGAGCTTTCTTT.

V gene TRBV27 combines with J gene TRBJ2-7; 13 bases fit TRBD2. Germline V gives CDR1 MNHEY, CDR2 SMNVEV (reference sequence). This CDR3 is built from 15 residues. The ends lost 3 bases at V and 2 bases at J; junction bases unmatched: 1. CDR3 loop: CASSFGLAGAYEQYF. As DNA, the CDR3 is TGTGCCAGCAGTTTCGGACTAGCGGGGGCCTACGAGCAGTACTTC.

The CDR3 sequence is CSAPAEGVTEAFF. DNA for the CDR3: TGCAGTGCACCGGCGGAGGGGGTCACTGAAGCTTTCTTT. V usage is TRBV20-1 and J usage is TRBJ1-1; perhaps TRBD1 as D (6 bases). Trimming took 6 bases from V and 4 from J, leaving 15 bases between them. CDR1 is DFQATT and CDR2 is SNEGSKA in the germline V gene (reference sequence). This CDR3 has 13 residues.

Notes on this clonotype: An end of the junction differs from the germline gene, which may be a read error. The chain combines TRBV12-3 or TRBV12-4 with TRBJ2-5; the match to TRBD1 covers 8 bases. The CDR3 totals 13 residues. The CDR3 DNA reads as TGTGCCATCAGTGAGCGACAGGGGGAGACCCAGTACTTC. Protein sequence: CAISERQGETQYF.

The sample holds many counts of this clonotype. This chain joins TRBV5-1 and TRBJ1-1, with 7 bases identical to TRBD1. The CDR3 contains 16 residues. Unmatched junction bases numbered 13, after V lost 3 bases and J lost 5 bases. Germline V CDR1 and CDR2: SGHRS, YFSETQ. The CDR3 nucleotides are TGCGCCAGCAGCTCCTTCCTCGACAGGGAAGGTACTGAAGCTTTCTTT. It specifies CASSSFLDREGTEAFF.

The genes are TRBV20-1 and TRBJ2-5; 7 nucleotides agree with TRBD2. The CDR3 consists of 16 residues. Germline V CDR1 and CDR2: DFQATT, SNEGSKA (reference sequence). Unmatched junction bases numbered 15, after V lost 6 bases and J lost 2 bases. The CDR3 is CSATYPSASGQETQYF. Written as DNA, the CDR3 is TGCAGTGCCACCTACCCCTCGGCTAGCGGTCAAGAGACCCAGTACTTC.